These 26 T cell receptor beta chains were all obtained from the same sample, sequenced in a study of control samples from healthy donors and cancer patients. Here immunoSEQ multiplex PCR was the method, and the copy in TCRdb shows in-frame clones only, minus some. The repertoire holds 100,000 to 150,000 clones, with approximately 84% as singletons. The sample taken for sequencing was blood. The receptors here all came from a man between 18 and 35 years old in good health.

The rearrangement links TRBV5-1 to TRBJ2-5; 12 nucleotides align to TRBD2. Germline trimming cut 7 bases from V and 5 bases from J; bases unmatched to any gene: 15. Looked up from germline, CDR1 is SGHRS and CDR2 is YFSETQ. There are 17 residues in the CDR3. CDR3 sequence: CASGIYRLAGVEETQYF. In DNA form, the CDR3 reads TGCGCCAGCGGGATATATCGACTAGCGGGAGTGGAGGAGACCCAGTACTTC.

This chain connects TRBV5-1 to TRBJ2-2; perhaps D is TRBD1 or TRBD2 (5 bases each). The V and J ends lost 2 bases and 9 bases respectively, with 20 bases between them. From germline, CDR1 is SGHRS and CDR2 YFSETQ. The CDR3 totals 16 residues. CDR3 protein: CASSLAGAGRPRELFF. In DNA form, the CDR3 reads TGCGCCAGCAGCTTAGCCGGGGCAGGTAGACCAAGGGAGCTGTTTTTT. The whole variable domain, remainder taken from reference TRBV5-1 and TRBJ2-2, is KAGVTQTPRYLIKTRGQQVTLSCSPISGHRSVSWYQQTPGQGLQFLFEYFSETQRNKGNFPGRFSGRQFSNSRSEMNVSTLELGDSALYLCASSLAGAGRPRELFFGEGSRLTVL.

The chain is built from TRBV5-1 and TRBJ2-3; D not resolved. There are 13 residues in the CDR3. CDR1 and CDR2 from the germline V gene are SGHRS and YFSETQ. V dropped 0 bases and J dropped 4 bases, with 6 bases sitting between them. Here the CDR3 DNA reads TGCGCCAGCAGCTTGGATCGGTCAGATACGCAGTATTTT. Protein sequence: CASSLDRSDTQYF.

The chain has TRBV2 and TRBJ2-1; TRBD1 or TRBD2 may be the D gene (5 bases each). V lost 6 bases to trimming and J lost 3 bases, with 15 bases between them. CDR3 length: 15 amino acids. Germline-derived CDR1 and CDR2 are SNHLY and FYNNEI. This CDR3 is CASSVDFGGYNEQFF. The DNA of the CDR3 is TGTGCCAGCAGCGTGGACTTTGGGGGCTACAATGAGCAGTTCTTC.

V gene TRBV9 combines with J gene TRBJ2-7, with 7 bases fitting TRBD2. CDR1 SGDLS and CDR2 YYNGEE come from the germline V gene. CDR3 size: 14 residues. Trimming cost V 3 bases and J 3 bases; bases outside gene matches: 6. CDR3: CASSEGGGRYEQYF. CDR3 nucleotides: TGTGCCAGCAGCGAGGGCGGGGGACGCTACGAGCAGTACTTC.

The chain recombines TRBV18 with TRBJ1-4; no firm D call. Per germline, CDR1 KGHSH and CDR2 LQKENI. V was cut by 1 base and J by 3 bases, with 12 bases left in between. The CDR3 contains 16 residues. As DNA, the CDR3 is TGTGCCAGCTCACCACGTATAACAGTGTCTAATGAAAAACTGTTTTTT. Residues: CASSPRITVSNEKLFF.

The sample holds one count of this clone. The DNA for the CDR3 is TGTGCCAGCAGCCAAGTGGGGACAGGGTCAAAAGGCTACACCTTC. It encodes CASSQVGTGSKGYTF. The rearrangement uses TRBV3-1 (or the pseudogene TRBV3-2) and TRBJ1-2, with 9 bases identical to TRBD1. The germline gives CDR1 LGHDT, CDR2 YNNKEL (reference sequence). CDR3 length: 15 amino acids. J gave up 8 bases and V 1 base, and 8 bases lay outside the gene matches.

The V and J genes are TRBV28 and TRBJ1-2; D is unclear. Germline-derived CDR1 and CDR2 are MDHEN and SYDVKM. The CDR3 contains 13 residues. The V gene lost 3 bases and the J gene lost 3 bases, with 8 bases spanning the gap. CDR3 region: CASSLAEYYGYTF. CDR3 nucleotides: TGTGCCAGCAGTTTGGCAGAGTACTATGGCTACACCTTC.

This rearrangement joins TRBV19 to TRBJ2-3; possibly TRBD2 for D (6 bases). The CDR3 loop spans 16 amino acids. With 3 bases removed from V and 2 bases from J, the gap between germline ends came to 15 bases. CDR1 LNHDA and CDR2 SQIVND come from the germline V gene (reference sequence). In nucleotides, the CDR3 is TGTGCCAGTAGTATGAGAGCGGGTTCAATCACAGATACGCAGTATTTT. Protein product: CASSMRAGSITDTQYF. The whole variable domain, remainder taken from reference TRBV19 and TRBJ2-3, is DGGITQSPKYLFRKEGQNVTLSCEQNLNHDAMYWYRQDPGQGLRLIYYSQIVNDFQKGDIAEGYSVSREKKESFPLTVTSAQKNPTAFYLCASSMRAGSITDTQYFGPGTRLTVL.

This rearrangement joins TRBV5-6 to TRBJ1-6; 7 nucleotides match TRBD1. The trim removed 4 bases at V and 9 bases at J, leaving 13 bases unmatched. CDR1 SGHDT and CDR2 YYEEEE come from the germline V gene. CDR3 size: 16 residues. Here the CDR3 DNA reads TGTGCCAGCAGCACCGGGGACAGTTTTCAGAGTTCACCCCTCCACTTT. It yields the protein CASSTGDSFQSSPLHF. Combining the CDR3 with reference TRBV5-6 and TRBJ1-6 gives the whole variable domain DAGVTQSPTHLIKTRGQQVTLRCSPKSGHDTVSWYQQALGQGPQFIFQYYEEEERQRGNFPDRFSGHQFPNYSSELNVNALLLGDSALYLCASSTGDSFQSSPLHFGNGTRLTVT.

This rearrangement joins TRBV7-2 to TRBJ1-1; D is undetermined. V was pared by 3 bases and J by 5 bases, with 1 base between. This CDR3 contains 10 residues. Per the germline V gene, CDR1 is SGHTA and CDR2 is FQGNSA. CDR3 in DNA: TGTGCCAGCAGCTTTACTGAAGCTTTCTTT. It encodes CASSFTEAFF.

The chain uses TRBV11-3 and TRBJ2-2, with a tentative D call TRBD2 (6 bases). The CDR3 has 14 residues. Germline V CDR1 and CDR2: SGHNT, YENEEA. Trimming took 5 bases from V and 4 from J, leaving 11 bases between them. In nucleotides, the CDR3 is TGTGCCAGCAGCCCCGGGACTCTCACCGGGGAGCTGTTTTTT. Protein product: CASSPGTLTGELFF. Looking up the rest from reference TRBV11-3 and TRBJ2-2 gives the full variable domain: EAGVVQSPRYKIIEKKQPVAFWCNPISGHNTLYWYLQNLGQGPELLIRYENEEAVDDSQLPKDRFSAERLKGVDSTLKIQPAELGDSAVYLCASSPGTLTGELFFGEGSRLTVL.

The chain employs TRBV19 and TRBJ2-6; weak D call: TRBD2 (6 bases). The V and J ends lost 4 bases and 0 bases respectively, with 19 bases between them. The CDR3 is 19 residues long. Germline V gene data show CDR1 as LNHDA and CDR2 as SQIVND (reference sequence). The CDR3 nucleotides read TGTGCCAGTAGTACACGCGAAGGAGGGACTTTCTCTGGGGCCAACGTCCTGACTTTC. Translation gives CASSTREGGTFSGANVLTF.

This chain uses TRBV10-3 with TRBJ1-6, with 10 bases identical to TRBD1. This CDR3 region has 14 residues. CDR1 ENHRY and CDR2 SYGVKD come from the germline V gene. After removal of 6 bases from V and 9 bases from J, the junction contained 5 bases not matched to a gene. For the CDR3, the DNA is TGTGCCATCAGGCCCCGGGACAGGGGTTCACCCCTCCACTTT. It codes for CAIRPRDRGSPLHF.

The chain couples TRBV9 to TRBJ2-2, with 9 bases lining up with TRBD1. J was trimmed by 9 bases and V by 0 bases; bases with no gene match: 6. This CDR3 comprises 15 residues. The germline V gene has CDR1 SGDLS and CDR2 YYNGEE. Here the CDR3 DNA reads TGTGCCAGCAGCGTAGAGACAGGGGGTAGCCGGGAGCTGTTTTTT. Its translation: CASSVETGGSRELFF.

The chain recombines TRBV10-1 with TRBJ2-2, with D possibly matching TRBD2 (5 bases). Trimming left V 3 bases short and J 7 bases short, with 6 bases between. The CDR3 runs 12 residues. Germline V gene lookup returns CDR1 WNHNN and CDR2 SYGVQD (reference sequence). The CDR3 protein is CASSDGVGELFF. Written as DNA, the CDR3 is TGCGCCAGCAGTGACGGGGTCGGGGAGCTGTTTTTT.

The J gene is TRBJ1-1, the V gene TRBV13; tentative D call: TRBD1 (6 bases). Germline values: CDR1 PRHDT, CDR2 FYEKMQ (reference sequence). This CDR3 is 14 amino acids long. V lost 2 bases and J 4 bases, leaving 11 bases between the germline ends. CDR3 nucleotide sequence: TGTGCCAGCAGCTTAAGGTCGGGGGCCACTGAAGCTTTCTTT. Its protein product is CASSLRSGATEAFF.

The table lists this clone with a few counts. V and J are TRBV7-9 and TRBJ2-5; 10 bases map to TRBD1. Germline V lookup: CDR1 SEHNR, CDR2 FQNEAQ (reference sequence). The CDR3 consists of 17 residues. V trimming: 1 base; J trimming: 5 bases; junction bases outside the gene matches: 10. The CDR3 nucleotides read TGTGCCAGCAGCTTAGTGGGGAGGCGGGACAGGGGCGAGACCCAGTACTTC. Its translation is CASSLVGRRDRGETQYF.

The chain recombines TRBV7-9 with TRBJ2-7; the D gene is possibly TRBD2 (5 bases). V lost 3 bases and J lost 1, with 13 bases in between. Germline loops: CDR1 SEHNR, CDR2 FQNEAQ (reference sequence). CDR3 length: 15 residues. CDR3 sequence reads: CASSFPPDLSYEQYF. The CDR3, as DNA: TGTGCCAGCAGCTTCCCCCCGGACTTATCCTACGAGCAGTACTTC.

The chain joins TRBV6-5 to TRBJ1-4; a weak D match, TRBD1 (6 bases). V lost 5 bases and J 7 bases, leaving 17 bases between the germline ends. Germline loops: CDR1 MNHEY, CDR2 SVGAGI. This CDR3 has 15 residues. The DNA for the CDR3 is TGTGCCAGCAGTAACCTACAGGGTTTGGGTGAAAAACTGTTTTTT. Translating gives CASSNLQGLGEKLFF.

In its sample, this clone ranks as medium-sized. The chain uses TRBV27 and TRBJ1-4; D gene ambiguous. The CDR3 sequence is 12 residues long. The V and J ends lost 6 bases and 4 bases respectively, with 6 bases between them. Germline-derived CDR1 and CDR2 are MNHEY and SMNVEV (reference sequence). The CDR3 DNA reads as TGTGCCAGCAGAAGGTTTAATGAAAAACTGTTTTTT. Protein: CASRRFNEKLFF.

V and J are TRBV5-6 and TRBJ2-3; the match to TRBD2 covers 14 bases. The CDR3 is 17 amino acids. V lost 4 bases, J lost 3 bases, and 7 bases stayed unmatched. Germline V gene data show CDR1 as SGHDT and CDR2 as YYEEEE. CDR3 DNA sequence: TGTGCCAGCAGCCCTCGGACTAGCGGGAGGAGGACAGATACGCAGTATTTT. Protein product: CASSPRTSGRRTDTQYF. Together with reference TRBV5-6 and TRBJ2-3, the CDR3 gives the full variable domain: DAGVTQSPTHLIKTRGQQVTLRCSPKSGHDTVSWYQQALGQGPQFIFQYYEEEERQRGNFPDRFSGHQFPNYSSELNVNALLLGDSALYLCASSPRTSGRRTDTQYFGPGTRLTVL.

This chain uses TRBV5-1 with TRBJ1-4; TRBD1 agrees at 9 bases. Per germline, CDR1 SGHRS and CDR2 YFSETQ. The CDR3 length is 15 residues. V was pared by 3 bases and J by 5 bases, with 5 bases of the junction left unmatched. The CDR3 DNA reads as TGCGCCAGCAGCTCCCGGACAGGGGAAAATGAAAAACTGTTTTTT. This gives the protein CASSSRTGENEKLFF.

The rearrangement joins TRBV14 to TRBJ2-2; 8 positions match TRBD1. Trimming removed 7 bases from V and 0 bases from J; junction bases left unmatched: 16. In germline, CDR1 is SGHDN, CDR2 FVKESK. The CDR3 extends over 19 amino acids. CDR3 in amino acids: CASTTRSGQGVTNTGELFF. In DNA, the CDR3 is TGTGCCAGCACCACACGCTCCGGACAGGGCGTTACGAACACCGGGGAGCTGTTTTTT.

This clone appeared a few times. V and J are TRBV11-2 and TRBJ2-1; D not certain. With 5 bases removed from V and 0 bases from J, the gap between germline ends came to 17 bases. CDR1 and CDR2 from the germline V gene are SGHAT and FQNNGV. The CDR3 sequence is 17 residues long. CDR3 DNA sequence: TGTGCCAGCAGCCCCGAGTCATTAGTCCGCTCCTACAATGAGCAGTTCTTC. Protein sequence: CASSPESLVRSYNEQFF.

This sequence joins TRBV29-1 and TRBJ1-5; D is unclear. Trimming stripped 4 bases from V and 0 bases from J, with 10 bases between. CDR3 length: 14 residues. CDR1 is SQVTM, CDR2 ANQGSEA, per germline. CDR3: CSVVDGYSNQPQHF. CDR3 nucleotides: TGCAGCGTTGTGGACGGGTATAGCAATCAGCCCCAGCATTTT.